This paragraph covers one T cell receptor (beta chain) sequence. Its antigen is unidentified. This sample is part of a study of T cell responses to AZD1222 COVID-19 vaccine. In the study overall: Second-dose recipients at about 4 or about 12 weeks were treated as one pooled group. Findings and limits, study-wide: None of the repertoires were sampled until the peak T cell response had passed.

The CDR3 is 14 amino acids. Germline V lookup: CDR1 SGHNT, CDR2 YYREEE (reference sequence). V shed 3 bases and J shed 1 base, with 10 bases lying between them. The table came from immunoSEQ multiplex PCR; TCRdb's copy has only in-frame clones and leaves some out. The sample includes 140,000 to 150,000 clones, around 89% seen only once; the top ten take around 1.6%. This specimen consisted of peripheral blood, obtained on day 0 of AZD1222 vaccination. This clonotype originated in an adult in good health. This rearrangement joins TRBV5-4 to TRBJ1-1; D remains ambiguous. Here the CDR3 reads CASSSLGRNTEAFF. CDR3 bases: TGTGCCAGCAGCTCGCTGGGGAGGAACACTGAAGCTTTCTTT.